Below are 26 T cell receptor beta chains sequenced from a single sample in a study of shared clonotypes between healthy human individuals (dated by TCRdb to about 2020). CD8 naive samples were CD45RO-negative cells positively selected for CCR7, giving a CD45RA+CCR7+ population that excluded TemRA cells. The library was generated by the immunoSEQ multiplex PCR assay. What TCRdb holds here is the immuneACCESS table cut down to in-frame rearrangements. Part of the clones is not present; checked against another copy, under half of the missing clones reflect an unresolved V gene, and the others are unexplained. The sample data list 760,000 or so clones, and about 96% of these were observed just once. The ten biggest clones cover less than 0.3% of the sample. Sequencing was carried out using naive CD8+ T cells sorted from blood. What the cell subset or site label conveys for this sample: CD45RA+CCR7+. All receptors derive from a man aged 25-45 years in good health.

This rearrangement joins TRBV29-1 to TRBJ2-1; D may correspond to TRBD1 or TRBD2 (5 bases each). Trimming left V 7 bases short and J 8 bases short, with 12 bases between. The germline V gene has CDR1 SQVTM and CDR2 ANQGSEA. The CDR3 runs 11 residues. The CDR3 sequence: CSALGRDEQFF. The CDR3 bases are TGCAGCGCCCTGGGGCGGGATGAGCAGTTCTTC.

This clone occurred once. This chain connects TRBV27 to TRBJ2-7; D uncertain. The CDR3 sequence is 13 residues long. The V end was cut by 2 bases, the J end by 0 bases, with 5 bases between. CDR1 is MNHEY, CDR2 SMNVEV, per germline (reference sequence). The CDR3 nucleotides are TGTGCCAGCAGTTTAAGGATCTCCTACGAGCAGTACTTC. As protein: CASSLRISYEQYF.

The rearrangement joins TRBV7-8 to TRBJ2-7; possibly TRBD1 or TRBD2 for D (5 bases each). The V gene's germline CDR1 is SGHVS and CDR2 FQNEAQ. The CDR3 extends over 15 amino acids. The V end was cut by 2 bases, the J end by 3 bases, with 14 bases between. The CDR3 coding sequence is TGTGCCAGCAGCTTATTCTCGGGACCGAACTACGAGCAGTACTTC. Its translation: CASSLFSGPNYEQYF.

The chain is built from TRBV28 and TRBJ2-7, with 10 bases lining up with TRBD1. Germline V gene lookup returns CDR1 MDHEN and CDR2 SYDVKM. The J segment lost 3 bases and the V segment lost 5 bases, leaving 16 bases of the junction unmatched. The CDR3 covers 18 residues. In DNA, the CDR3 is TGTGCCAGCAGTCCCAGTGGGACAGGGGCATTATATGGCTACGAGCAGTACTTC. It translates to CASSPSGTGALYGYEQYF.

The chain joins TRBV4-1 to TRBJ2-3; 9 bases align to TRBD1. CDR3 length: 17 amino acids. Germline V gene sequence: CDR1 MGHRA, CDR2 YSYEKL. J was trimmed by 0 bases and V by 4 bases; bases with no gene match: 8. The CDR3: CASSLRTGTGSTDTQYF. CDR3 in DNA: TGCGCCAGCAGCCTACGAACCGGGACAGGGAGCACAGATACGCAGTATTTT.

The CDR3 nucleotides are TGTGCCAGCACAAATCCCAGGACAGGGGGTGGGGAGACCCAGTACTTC. Translation gives CASTNPRTGGGETQYF. This rearrangement joins TRBV11-2 to TRBJ2-5; TRBD1 matches 10 bases. The germline gives CDR1 SGHAT, CDR2 FQNNGV. This CDR3 has 16 residues. V shed 7 bases and J 5 bases; nucleotides not matched to a gene: 13.

This clone was observed a single time. The rearrangement links TRBV14 to TRBJ2-4; possible D gene TRBD2, 5 bases. CDR1 and CDR2 (germline): SGHDN, FVKESK. With 1 base removed from V and 5 bases from J, the gap between germline ends came to 15 bases. The CDR3 has 16 amino acids. The CDR3 sequence: CASSQGPGSLENIQYF. In DNA, the CDR3 is TGTGCCAGCAGCCAAGGCCCGGGGTCATTGGAAAACATTCAGTACTTC.

The V gene is TRBV11-3, the J gene TRBJ2-1; 9 bases agree with TRBD1. The CDR3 covers 16 residues. The germline V gene encodes CDR1 SGHNT and CDR2 YENEEA. V gave up 5 bases and J gave up 8 bases; unmatched junction bases: 13. The CDR3 here is CASSSRDRDRWDEQFF. The CDR3 nucleotides read TGTGCCAGCAGCAGCCGGGACAGGGATAGGTGGGATGAGCAGTTCTTC.

As for this clone: Other DNA sequences within the sample encode an identical CDR3. This sequence joins TRBV10-3 and TRBJ2-7; D is unresolved. The CDR3 spans 12 residues. The ends were cut back, 2 bases at V and 1 base at J, with 3 bases in the middle. In germline, CDR1 is ENHRY, CDR2 SYGVKD. The CDR3 spells CAISEGSYEQYF. CDR3 DNA: TGTGCCATCAGTGAGGGATCCTACGAGCAGTACTTC.

V usage is TRBV18 and J usage is TRBJ2-2; the D gene is possibly TRBD1 (6 bases). V was cut by 1 base and J by 4 bases, with 19 bases left in between. CDR1 KGHSH and CDR2 LQKENI come from the germline V gene. CDR3 length: 18 residues. CDR3 loop: CASSPRRTAPERTGELFF. The CDR3 DNA reads TGTGCCAGCTCACCACGCAGGACAGCCCCTGAGCGCACCGGGGAGCTGTTTTTT.

This clone was seen just once. The chain recombines TRBV18 with TRBJ2-2; no definite D call. Trimming stripped 3 bases from V and 7 bases from J, with 15 bases between. This CDR3 has 15 residues. Germline V lookup: CDR1 KGHSH, CDR2 LQKENI. The CDR3 DNA sequence: TGTGCCAGCTCACCCACGAACATACCGGACGGGGAGCTGTTTTTT. Its protein product is CASSPTNIPDGELFF.

This clone occurred once. Other nucleotide sequences in the sample specify the same CDR3. This chain uses TRBV29-1 with TRBJ2-7; 7 nucleotides align to TRBD1. CDR3 length: 11 residues. V gave up 3 bases and J gave up 7 bases; unmatched junction bases: 3. Germline V gene lookup returns CDR1 SQVTM and CDR2 ANQGSEA. The CDR3 DNA follows: TGCAGCGTTGATTTACAGGGGGAGCAGTACTTC. Its translation: CSVDLQGEQYF.

The V gene is TRBV14, the J gene TRBJ2-7; 8 positions match TRBD1. CDR1 SGHDN and CDR2 FVKESK come from the germline V gene. Germline trimming cut 0 bases from V and 5 bases from J; bases unmatched to any gene: 9. This CDR3 region has 16 residues. The CDR3 DNA sequence: TGTGCCAGCAGCCAAGATCTTGGACAGGGATTCCACGAGCAGTACTTC. It translates to CASSQDLGQGFHEQYF.

This clone has just one count. The rearrangement joins TRBV28 to TRBJ2-7; D might be TRBD2 (6 bases). Germline loops: CDR1 MDHEN, CDR2 SYDVKM. Between the trimmed V and J ends, which lost 3 bases and 1 base, there was a span of 10 bases. This CDR3 contains 14 residues. CDR3 DNA sequence: TGTGCCAGCAGTTTCGACGGGGGTTCCTACGAGCAGTACTTC. Translating it yields CASSFDGGSYEQYF.

The chain is built from TRBV19 and TRBJ2-7; TRBD2 is a possible D gene (6 bases). Trimming left V 1 base short and J 3 bases short, with 13 bases between. This CDR3 contains 15 residues. The germline CDR1 and CDR2 sequences are LNHDA and SQIVND (reference sequence). CDR3 region: CASSIATGVDYEQYF. In nucleotides, the CDR3 is TGTGCCAGTAGTATAGCAACGGGGGTTGACTACGAGCAGTACTTC. Drawing the rest from reference TRBV19 and TRBJ2-7, the complete variable domain is DGGITQSPKYLFRKEGQNVTLSCEQNLNHDAMYWYRQDPGQGLRLIYYSQIVNDFQKGDIAEGYSVSREKKESFPLTVTSAQKNPTAFYLCASSIATGVDYEQYFGPGTRLTVT.

The V gene is TRBV15, the J gene TRBJ1-2; 7 nucleotides align to TRBD1. This CDR3 has 14 residues. CDR1 is LNHNV and CDR2 is YYDKDF in the germline V gene (reference sequence). V was pared by 3 bases and J by 6 bases, with 7 bases of the junction left unmatched. CDR3: CATSSLAQGDGYTF. CDR3 DNA sequence: TGTGCCACCAGCAGTCTTGCTCAGGGGGATGGCTACACCTTC. Using reference TRBV15 and TRBJ1-2 for the parts outside the CDR3, the full variable domain is DAMVIQNPRYQVTQFGKPVTLSCSQTLNHNVMYWYQQKSSQAPKLLFHYYDKDFNNEADTPDNFQSRRPNTSFCFLDIRSPGLGDTAMYLCATSSLAQGDGYTFGSGTRLTVV.

This rearrangement joins TRBV5-4 to TRBJ1-4; D not certain. The CDR3 sequence is 13 residues long. Germline V gene lookup returns CDR1 SGHNT and CDR2 YYREEE (reference sequence). Trimming removed 2 bases at V and 8 bases at J, with 10 bases between. The DNA for the CDR3 is TGTGCCAGCAGCTTCGGGGATCCGGAAAAACTGTTTTTT. Protein: CASSFGDPEKLFF.

This rearrangement joins TRBV4-1 to TRBJ2-7; 11 bases line up with TRBD2. V shed 1 base and J 7 bases; nucleotides not matched to a gene: 6. The V gene's germline CDR1 is MGHRA and CDR2 YSYEKL. This CDR3 is built from 15 residues. This CDR3 reads CASSQGLAGMGEQYF. CDR3 nucleotide sequence: TGCGCCAGCAGCCAAGGACTAGCGGGAATGGGGGAGCAGTACTTC.

On this clone: Additional DNA sequences in this sample encode the identical CDR3. J is TRBJ2-7 and V is TRBV27, with 11 nucleotides matching TRBD1. Trimming at V came to 3 bases and at J to 6 bases, leaving 1 base not matched to a gene. Germline V gene sequence: CDR1 MNHEY, CDR2 SMNVEV (reference sequence). The CDR3 is 13 amino acids. The CDR3 bases are TGTGCCAGCAGTTTGGGGACAGGGGGCGAGCAGTACTTC. Residues: CASSLGTGGEQYF.

The gene calls are TRBV4-2 and TRBJ2-1, with 14 positions matching TRBD2. Unmatched junction bases numbered 12, after V lost 1 base and J lost 10 bases. This CDR3 has 18 amino acids. Germline CDR1 LGHNA, CDR2 YNFKEQ. The chain's CDR3 is CASSQGITGTSGSWEQFF. In nucleotides, the CDR3 is TGTGCCAGCAGCCAAGGGATTACCGGGACTAGCGGGAGTTGGGAGCAGTTCTTC.

The CDR3 DNA reads as TGTGCCAGCAGCTTAGGGGGTGGTGAGCAGTTCTTC. As protein: CASSLGGGEQFF. The V call is TRBV7-6, the J call TRBJ2-1; D is uncertain. Germline CDR1 reads SGHVS; CDR2 reads FNYEAQ. This CDR3 is 12 amino acids long. V lost 1 base and J lost 9, with 7 bases in between.

V is TRBV27 and J is TRBJ2-7, with TRBD1 matching over 10 bases. CDR3 length: 14 amino acids. CDR1 and CDR2 (germline): MNHEY, SMNVEV (reference sequence). V trimming: 10 bases; J trimming: 2 bases; junction bases outside the gene matches: 8. The CDR3 DNA reads as TGTGCCACCAAAAAGACAGGGGGCCCCTACGAGCAGTACTTC. It specifies CATKKTGGPYEQYF.

This rearrangement joins TRBV5-1 to TRBJ2-5; the D is unclear. Per the germline V gene, CDR1 is SGHRS and CDR2 is YFSETQ. The CDR3 runs 15 residues. Deletions cut 3 bases from V and 2 bases from J, with 14 bases between. The DNA for the CDR3 is TGCGCCAGCAGCTCTAGGACGACCTCTCAAGAGACCCAGTACTTC. Amino acids: CASSSRTTSQETQYF.

This chain links TRBV18 with TRBJ2-7, with a possible D match to TRBD2 (5 bases). This CDR3 has 13 amino acids. V was shortened by 3 bases and J by 7 bases, with 13 bases between the two germline ends. Germline assignment: CDR1 KGHSH and CDR2 LQKENI. DNA of the CDR3: TGTGCCAGCTCACCTTTGGACTTAAGGGAGCAGTACTTC. This codes for CASSPLDLREQYF. The full variable domain, completed using reference TRBV18 and TRBJ2-7, is NAGVMQNPRHLVRRRGQEARLRCSPMKGHSHVYWYRQLPEEGLKFMVYLQKENIIDESGMPKERFSAEFPKEGPSILRIQQVVRGDSAAYFCASSPLDLREQYFGPGTRLTVT.

This clone was counted a single time. The chain carries TRBV15 and TRBJ1-1, with TRBD1 identical over 7 bases. Germline assignment: CDR1 LNHNV and CDR2 YYDKDF (reference sequence). The CDR3 loop spans 20 amino acids. V shed 0 bases, J shed 5 bases, and the junction held 21 bases outside the gene matches. The CDR3 spells CATSRDWGTAKPNSGTEAFF. CDR3 DNA: TGTGCCACCAGCAGAGATTGGGGGACAGCTAAACCTAACTCGGGTACTGAAGCTTTCTTT.

V gene TRBV29-1 combines with J gene TRBJ2-7, with 8 bases identical to TRBD2. The V gene's germline CDR1 is SQVTM and CDR2 ANQGSEA. The CDR3 totals 14 residues. V dropped 6 bases and J dropped 5; count of bases not matched to a gene: 12. The CDR3: CSVVGKRENNEQYF. CDR3 bases: TGCAGCGTGGTCGGGAAGCGGGAGAATAACGAGCAGTACTTC.